This T cell receptor (beta chain) was captured by sequencing in a study of technical replicates of blood from a few donors. After removal of 5 bases from V and 3 bases from J, the junction contained 10 bases not matched to a gene. The CDR3 contains 15 residues. Germline V gene sequence: CDR1 SGHAT, CDR2 FQNNGV. The table came from immunoSEQ multiplex PCR; TCRdb's copy has only in-frame clones and leaves some out. The data hold tens of thousands of clones, with approximately 86% observed a single time. This chain joins TRBV11-2 and TRBJ2-7; 7 nucleotides align to TRBD2. Sequencing was carried out using PBMCs. This receptor was taken from a human donor in good health. Some clones in this sample may be carry-over from other donors' samples. The CDR3 here is CASSPTSESLYEQYF. The CDR3 DNA reads as TGTGCCAGCAGCCCAACTAGCGAGTCTCTCTACGAGCAGTACTTC.